Reported below is one TCR beta chain. Its antigen is currently unknown. The data originate from a study of T cell repertoires in cytomegalovirus infection. Overall study context: From public TCR beta signatures came an indication of both CMV infection and matching HLA type. Findings and caveats of the study: Adding up the frequency of public TCR beta families identified people who carried CMV plus the relevant HLA. The ex vivo response was dominated by HLA-C-restricted CMV-specific TCR beta clonotypes.

TCRdb independently ran MiXCR on the reads; one entry per CDR3 protein. The table records approximately 700,000 distinct CDR3 sequences, under 40% of them present only once. V dropped 3 bases and J dropped 8; count of bases not matched to a gene: 14. CDR1 is MNHEY and CDR2 is SMNVEV in the germline V gene (reference sequence). The CDR3 sequence is 17 residues long. This TCR was sampled from a human donor in good health (CMV status not recorded). Some clones in this sample may be carry-over from other donors' samples. Sequencing was performed on PBMCs. The chain employs TRBV27 and TRBJ2-1; 9 bases are shared with TRBD2. CDR3: CASSFRPSGALADEQFF. The CDR3 DNA follows: TGTGCCAGCAGTTTTCGGCCTAGCGGGGCCCTGGCCGATGAGCAGTTCTTC.